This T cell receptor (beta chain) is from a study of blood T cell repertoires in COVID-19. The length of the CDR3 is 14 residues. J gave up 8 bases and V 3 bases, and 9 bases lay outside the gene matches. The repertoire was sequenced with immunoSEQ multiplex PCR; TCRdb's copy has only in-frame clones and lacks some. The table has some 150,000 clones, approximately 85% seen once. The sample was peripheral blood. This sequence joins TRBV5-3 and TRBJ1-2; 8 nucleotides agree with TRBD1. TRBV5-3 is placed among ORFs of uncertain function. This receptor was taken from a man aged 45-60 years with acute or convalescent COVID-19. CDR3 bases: TGTGCCAGAAGCTGGACAGGGCTGGAGTACGGCTACACCTTC. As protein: CARSWTGLEYGYTF.